This is a list of T cell receptor beta chains from one sample in a study of T-cell reconstitution after alpha-beta-depleted transplantation in children. TCRdb reprocessed the PCR reads via MiXCR and lists one record per CDR3 protein. This sample has hundreds of thousands of distinct CDR3 sequences; 10% to 15% occur once, and the top ten carry 2.2%. The sequences come from PBMCs, mostly from graft donor cells, collected 360 days after TCRalphabeta/CD19-depleted stem cell transplant. The source of these receptors is a male patient younger than 18 who had a stem cell transplant for acute myeloid leukemia, so the T cells may come from the graft donor. CDR3s include the opening cysteine and the closing phenylalanine or tryptophan. D genes are given only for firm matches. Clone size is stated in some rows and not others, as once, few, many or a class when expanded.

V,D,size,J,CDR3,DNA
TRBV11-2,.,few,TRBJ2-7,CASILRGQIGYEQYF,TGTGCCAGCATCCTTAGAGGACAAATCGGCTACGAGCAGTACTTC
TRBV7-2,TRBD1,.,TRBJ2-3,CASSYGQGARYF,TGTGCCAGCAGCTACGGACAGGGGGCACGTTATTTT
TRBV6-1,TRBD1,many,TRBJ1-1,CATAVQGGTEAFF,TGTGCCACAGCAGTCCAGGGGGGTACTGAAGCTTTCTTT
TRBV29-1,.,few,TRBJ2-3,CSVGEGGWDTQYF,TGCAGCGTTGGAGAGGGAGGATGGGATACGCAGTATTTT
TRBV12-3/TRBV12-4,TRBD2,many,TRBJ2-1,CASVTQREGLWNEQFF,TGTGCCAGCGTGACCCAGCGGGAGGGCCTCTGGAATGAGCAGTTCTTC
TRBV4-3,TRBD2,.,TRBJ2-2,CASSPKTSAGELFF,TGCGCCAGCAGCCCAAAGACTAGCGCCGGGGAGCTGTTTTTT
TRBV29-1,.,many,TRBJ2-6,CSALLRGSGANVLTF,TGCAGCGCCCTTCTACGGGGCTCTGGGGCCAACGTCCTGACTTTC
TRBV29-1,TRBD1,few,TRBJ2-5,CSVTQTGENF,TGCAGCGTGACTCAGACAGGGGAGAACTTC
TRBV6-9,.,few,TRBJ2-7,CASSYPRCAAVIPYEQYF,TGTGCCAGCAGTTATCCCAGATGTGCCGCCGTCATCCCCTACGAGCAGTACTTC
TRBV29-1,TRBD2,many,TRBJ2-2,CSGHRGGEGPGELFF,TGCAGCGGCCACCGCGGGGGGGAGGGCCCCGGGGAGCTGTTTTTT
TRBV12-3/TRBV12-4,.,.,TRBJ2-5,CASSFRFQGRGETQYF,TGTGCCAGCAGTTTTAGGTTCCAGGGCCGGGGGGAGACCCAGTACTTC
TRBV29-1,.,.,TRBJ2-7,CSVVHAAVRYEQYF,TGCAGCGTTGTGCACGCTGCGGTCCGCTACGAGCAGTACTTC
TRBV28,TRBD2,many,TRBJ2-1,CASSLGLAGHNEQFF,TGTGCCAGCAGTCTCGGACTAGCGGGACATAATGAGCAGTTCTTC
TRBV5-1,TRBD2,.,TRBJ2-3,CATARTSGRMSTDTQYF,TGCGCCACCGCTCGGACTAGCGGGAGAATGAGCACAGATACGCAGTATTTT
TRBV6-5,.,few,TRBJ1-2,CASSLATGGAGSLLYTF,TGTGCCAGCAGTCTTGCCACTGGGGGGGCAGGCTCATTGCTCTACACCTTC
TRBV28,.,.,TRBJ2-5,CASSPSRGRWAETQYF,TGTGCCAGCAGTCCTTCCAGAGGGAGATGGGCGGAGACCCAGTACTTC
TRBV12-3/TRBV12-4,TRBD1,.,TRBJ2-7,CASSSRQGRPYEQYF,TGTGCCAGCAGTTCCCGACAGGGTCGTCCCTACGAGCAGTACTTC
TRBV29-1,TRBD2,few,TRBJ2-3,CSVEELGGRRSDTQYF,TGCAGCGTTGAAGAACTGGGCGGGAGGAGGTCAGATACGCAGTATTTT
TRBV13,.,few,TRBJ1-2,CASSLAAGRLYGYTF,TGTGCCAGCAGCTTAGCCGCCGGCAGGCTATATGGCTACACCTTC
TRBV10-3,.,few,TRBJ2-7,CAIRSGYYEQYF,TGTGCCATCAGATCCGGGTACTACGAGCAGTACTTC
TRBV2,TRBD1,few,TRBJ2-3,CASRWDRADTQYF,TGTGCCAGCAGGTGGGACAGGGCCGATACGCAGTATTTT
TRBV12-3/TRBV12-4,.,few,TRBJ2-1,CASRTWGGQIKYNEQFF,TGTGCCAGCAGGACCTGGGGGGGACAGATCAAGTACAATGAGCAGTTCTTC
TRBV20-1,TRBD1,.,TRBJ2-7,CSAERVVPGQARTQYF,TGCAGTGCCGAACGGGTCGTACCGGGACAGGCTCGGACGCAGTACTTC
TRBV7-8,TRBD1,few,TRBJ2-7,CASRPPGQGIFYEQYF,TGTGCCAGCAGACCCCCAGGACAGGGAATTTTCTACGAGCAGTACTTC
TRBV6-5,.,.,TRBJ2-1,CASSWTVYNEQFF,TGTGCCAGCAGTTGGACAGTGTACAATGAGCAGTTCTTC
TRBV25-1,.,few,TRBJ2-3,CASSEPRRWNTQYF,TGTGCCAGCAGTGAACCCCGACGGTGGAATACGCAGTATTTT
TRBV27,.,many,TRBJ2-2,CASSFWNTGELFF,TGTGCCAGCAGCTTCTGGAACACCGGGGAGCTGTTTTTT
TRBV12-3/TRBV12-4,TRBD1,few,TRBJ2-7,CASSLHVGGTGKWEQYF,TGTGCCAGCAGTTTACATGTGGGGGGGACAGGGAAGTGGGAGCAGTACTTC
TRBV6-2/TRBV6-3,TRBD2,.,TRBJ2-5,CAISTSQYQETQYF,TGTGCCATCTCGACTAGCCAGTACCAAGAGACCCAGTACTTC
TRBV7-2,.,few,TRBJ2-3,CASSLATGSTDTQYF,TGTGCCAGCAGCTTAGCGACAGGTAGCACAGATACGCAGTATTTT
TRBV20-1,.,.,TRBJ2-7,CSARVGGTAAEQYF,TGCAGTGCTAGAGTAGGAGGCACGGCGGCCGAGCAGTACTTC
TRBV27,.,few,TRBJ2-7,CASNPRGRPHEQYF,TGTGCCAGCAATCCCCGGGGGCGCCCTCACGAGCAGTACTTC
TRBV9,.,few,TRBJ2-5,CASSVVPSVGQETQYF,TGTGCCAGCAGCGTAGTCCCTAGCGTCGGCCAAGAGACCCAGTACTTC
TRBV18,.,many,TRBJ2-3,CASSPLALDTDTQYF,TGTGCCAGCTCACCCCTAGCGTTGGACACAGATACGCAGTATTTT
TRBV4-3,.,.,TRBJ2-1,CASSQPTPVGYNEQFF,TGCGCCAGCAGCCAACCTACCCCGGTGGGCTACAATGAGCAGTTCTTC
TRBV11-2,TRBD2,.,TRBJ2-3,CASSFERAGVWGTDTQYF,TGTGCCAGCAGCTTTGAACGAGCGGGAGTTTGGGGCACAGATACGCAGTATTTT
TRBV27,TRBD2,.,TRBJ2-1,CASSLSTSGHYNEQFF,TGTGCCAGCAGTTTATCGACTAGCGGGCACTACAATGAGCAGTTCTTC
TRBV9,TRBD2,.,TRBJ2-7,CASSVTSGPSYEQYF,TGTGCCAGCAGCGTGACTAGCGGCCCCTCCTACGAGCAGTACTTC
TRBV7-2,.,few,TRBJ2-7,CASSLVARYEQYF,TGTGCCAGCAGCTTAGTTGCTCGCTACGAGCAGTACTTC